The rows below give T cell receptor beta chains drawn from one sample of a study of CD8 T cells in ankylosing spondylitis. MiXCR, applied by TCRdb to the 5' RACE reads, yields one record per CDR3 protein. The data contain 270,000 or so distinct CDR3 sequences, 18% of them singletons. Material for sequencing was blood, either unsorted or a sorted T cell fraction (not recorded which). Every receptor here comes from a male donor with ankylosing spondylitis or in good health (not recorded which). Each CDR3 is given with its conserved first and last residue. The D gene is left open where the match is weak. Only some rows state a clone size, as once, few, many or a class for expanded clones.

few	-	TRBV11-2	TRBJ2-7	CASSLEGLPYEQYF	TGTGCCAGCAGCTTAGAGGGGCTTCCCTACGAGCAGTACTTC
many	TRBD2	TRBV7-9	TRBJ2-1	CASSSLAGGPHNEQFF	TGTGCCAGCAGCTCCTTAGCGGGAGGGCCCCACAATGAGCAGTTCTTC
few	-	TRBV6-2/TRBV6-3	TRBJ1-6	CASSYNPTGHSPLHF	TGTGCCAGCAGTTACAACCCAACAGGGCATTCACCCCTCCACTTT
few	-	TRBV4-3	TRBJ1-1	CASSQDPQDGNTEAFF	TGCGCCAGCAGCCAAGATCCACAGGACGGAAACACTGAAGCTTTCTTT
-	-	TRBV27	TRBJ2-1	CASSPQGDSYNEQFF	TGTGCCAGCAGCCCCCAAGGGGACTCCTACAATGAGCAGTTCTTC
few	TRBD1	TRBV6-6	TRBJ2-4	CASSSDRGDIQYF	TGTGCCAGCAGTTCCGACAGGGGAGACATTCAGTACTTC
-	TRBD2	TRBV29-1	TRBJ2-5	CSVVWLAGQETQYF	TGCAGCGTTGTTTGGCTAGCGGGGCAAGAGACCCAGTACTTC
-	TRBD1	TRBV7-6	TRBJ2-3	CASSPRTGRDTQYF	TGTGCCAGCAGCCCGCGGACAGGGAGAGATACGCAGTATTTT
-	-	TRBV29-1	TRBJ2-1	CSLGGGITSSYNEQFF	TGCAGCCTGGGGGGCGGGATTACTAGCTCCTACAATGAGCAGTTCTTC
few	TRBD1	TRBV20-1	TRBJ1-1	CSASSGTGASEAFF	TGCAGTGCTAGCTCCGGGACAGGGGCTTCTGAAGCTTTCTTT
-	-	TRBV7-3	TRBJ2-1	CASSLTETDSYNEQFF	TGTGCCAGCAGCTTAACAGAAACAGACTCCTACAATGAGCAGTTCTTC
-	TRBD1	TRBV4-1	TRBJ2-1	CASSRRGPEPNNEQFF	TGCGCCAGCAGCCGCAGGGGGCCGGAACCTAACAATGAGCAGTTCTTC
few	-	TRBV20-1	TRBJ2-2	CSARVLGQNTGELFF	TGCAGTGCTAGAGTTTTGGGGCAGAACACCGGGGAGCTGTTTTTT
few	TRBD2	TRBV9	TRBJ2-1	CASSVGASGYNEQFF	TGTGCCAGCAGCGTAGGGGCTAGCGGGTACAATGAGCAGTTCTTC
-	-	TRBV4-1	TRBJ2-5	CASSQGLDLTQSRTQYF	TGCGCCAGCAGCCAAGGCCTGGACTTAACCCAATCTCGAACCCAGTACTTC
few	-	TRBV12-3/TRBV12-4	TRBJ2-5	CASSDGGETQYF	TGTGCCAGCAGTGACGGTGGGGAGACCCAGTACTTC
-	TRBD2	TRBV29-1	TRBJ2-2	CSVEVRTSVLTGELFF	TGCAGCGTTGAAGTCCGGACTAGCGTACTCACCGGGGAGCTGTTTTTT
few	-	TRBV19	TRBJ1-1	CASTRTAGTEAFF	TGTGCCAGTACCAGGACAGCGGGCACTGAAGCTTTCTTT
few	-	TRBV5-1	TRBJ2-2	CASSLEGVGSNTGELFF	TGCGCCAGCAGCTTGGAAGGGGTCGGATCGAACACCGGGGAGCTGTTTTTT
-	-	TRBV20-1	TRBJ2-3	CSASGQQGTDTQYF	TGCAGTGCTAGCGGACAACAGGGAACAGATACGCAGTATTTT
few	-	TRBV29-1	TRBJ2-7	CSAGTSIHEQYF	TGCAGCGCCGGGACATCAATCCACGAGCAGTACTTC
few	TRBD1	TRBV25-1	TRBJ2-7	CASSEGQGLIDEQYF	TGTGCCAGCAGTGAGGGACAGGGTCTAATCGACGAGCAGTACTTC
-	-	TRBV6-5	TRBJ2-2	CASSYGSTGELFF	TGTGCCAGCAGTTATGGGTCCACCGGGGAGCTGTTTTTT
few	TRBD2	TRBV5-6	TRBJ2-5	CASSIRREEDQETQYF	TGTGCCAGCAGTATACGCCGGGAGGAGGACCAAGAGACCCAGTACTTC
-	TRBD2	TRBV10-3	TRBJ2-1	CAISGLAEHHEQFF	TGTGCCATCAGTGGTCTAGCGGAGCACCATGAGCAGTTCTTC
few	-	TRBV12-3/TRBV12-4	TRBJ2-1	CASGGRGEQFF	TGTGCCAGCGGGGGGAGAGGTGAGCAGTTCTTC
-	-	TRBV6-5	TRBJ1-1	CASSYLDSTEAFF	TGTGCCAGCAGTTACTTGGACAGCACTGAAGCTTTCTTT
-	-	TRBV7-8	TRBJ2-1	CASSYDVEQFF	TGTGCCAGCAGCTACGATGTTGAGCAGTTCTTC
few	-	TRBV4-1	TRBJ2-7	CASSQGVSGRTYEQYF	TGCGCCAGCAGCCAAGGCGTATCGGGACGGACCTACGAGCAGTACTTC
many	TRBD1	TRBV5-1	TRBJ1-5	CASSIGTANNQPQHF	TGCGCCAGCAGCATCGGGACAGCTAATAATCAGCCCCAGCATTTT
few	-	TRBV4-1	TRBJ1-4	CASSPVVGRSTNEKLFF	TGCGCCAGCAGCCCAGTAGTCGGGAGATCAACTAATGAAAAACTGTTTTTT